This T cell receptor (beta chain) was documented in a study of blood T cells in healthy people across ages. The CDR3 runs 15 residues. Germline V CDR1 and CDR2: MNHNY, SVGAGI (reference sequence). Trimming shortened V by 8 bases and J by 1 base, and 16 bases separated the two germline ends. Study-wide results and caveats: Estimates of total diversity, which came from one million sequenced T cells, were considered to be underestimates. With age, beta diversity per million T cells declined roughly linearly, significantly by approximately 40.

This clonotype came up a few times. Its cognate antigen is unknown. Through a sample-barcoded 5' primer and a J-beta primer mix, a second PCR was run for roughly 7 to 12 cycles. A single record per CDR3 protein comes from TCRdb applying MiXCR to the 5' RACE reads. Of fewer than 2,000,000 distinct CDR3 sequences listed, roughly a third were seen once; the top ten hold roughly 10%. The receptor was isolated from a woman aged 25 to 39 in good health. This chain joins TRBV6-6 and TRBJ2-3, with D possibly matching TRBD2 (6 bases). Source material: blood. CDR3 coding DNA: TGTGCCAGCGAGGATGTGGCTAGCGGCACAGATACGCAGTATTTT. Its translation: CASEDVASGTDTQYF.